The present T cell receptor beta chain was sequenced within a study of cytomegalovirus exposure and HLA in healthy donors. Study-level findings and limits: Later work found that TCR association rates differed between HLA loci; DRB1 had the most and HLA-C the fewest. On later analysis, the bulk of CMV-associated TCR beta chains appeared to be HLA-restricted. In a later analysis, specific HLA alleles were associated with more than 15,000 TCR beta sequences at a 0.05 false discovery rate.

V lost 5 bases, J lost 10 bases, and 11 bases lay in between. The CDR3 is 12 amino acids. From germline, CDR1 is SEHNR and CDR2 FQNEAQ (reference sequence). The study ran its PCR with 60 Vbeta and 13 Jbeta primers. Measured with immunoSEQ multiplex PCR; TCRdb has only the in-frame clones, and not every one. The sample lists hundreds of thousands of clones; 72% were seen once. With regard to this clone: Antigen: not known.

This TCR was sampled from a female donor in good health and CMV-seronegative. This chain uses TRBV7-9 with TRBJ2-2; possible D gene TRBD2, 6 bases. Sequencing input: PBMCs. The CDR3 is CASSQTSLELFF. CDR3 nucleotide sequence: TGTGCCAGCAGCCAAACTAGCTTGGAGCTGTTTTTT.